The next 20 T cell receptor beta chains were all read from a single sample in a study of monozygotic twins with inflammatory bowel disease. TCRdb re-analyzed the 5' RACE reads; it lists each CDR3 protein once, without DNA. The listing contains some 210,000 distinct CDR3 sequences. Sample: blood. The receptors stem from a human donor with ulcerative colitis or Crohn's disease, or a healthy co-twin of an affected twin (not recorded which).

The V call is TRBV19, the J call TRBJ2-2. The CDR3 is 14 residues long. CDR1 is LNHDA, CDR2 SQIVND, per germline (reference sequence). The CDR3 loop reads CASSINHRTGELFF.

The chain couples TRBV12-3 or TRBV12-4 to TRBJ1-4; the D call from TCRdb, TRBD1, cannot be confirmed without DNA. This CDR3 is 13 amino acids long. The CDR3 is CASRSGANEKLFF.

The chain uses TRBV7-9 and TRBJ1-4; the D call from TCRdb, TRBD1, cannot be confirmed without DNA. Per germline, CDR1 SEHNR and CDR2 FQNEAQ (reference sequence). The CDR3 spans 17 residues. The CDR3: CASSFRSGGSVDEKLFF.

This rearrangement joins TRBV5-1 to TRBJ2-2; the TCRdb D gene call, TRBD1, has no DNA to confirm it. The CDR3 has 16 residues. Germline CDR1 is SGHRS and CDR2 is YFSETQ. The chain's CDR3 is CASLTGDRGKTGELFF.

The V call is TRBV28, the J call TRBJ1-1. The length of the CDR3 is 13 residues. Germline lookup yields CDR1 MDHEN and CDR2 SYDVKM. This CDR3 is CATKQNGRPEAFF. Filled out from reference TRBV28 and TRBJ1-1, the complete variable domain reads DVKVTQSSRYLVKRTGEKVFLECVQDMDHENMFWYRQDPGLGLRLIYFSYDVKMKEKGDIPEGYSVSREKKERFSLILESASTNQTSMYLCATKQNGRPEAFFGQGTRLTVV.

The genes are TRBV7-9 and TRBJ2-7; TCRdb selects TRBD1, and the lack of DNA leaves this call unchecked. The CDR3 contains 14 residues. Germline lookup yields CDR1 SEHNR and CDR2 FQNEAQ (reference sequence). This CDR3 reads CASSWDMEYYEQYF. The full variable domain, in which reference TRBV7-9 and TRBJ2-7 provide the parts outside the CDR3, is DTGVSQNPRHKITKRGQNVTFRCDPISEHNRLYWYRQTLGQGPEFLTYFQNEAQLEKSRLLSDRFSAERPKGSFSTLEIQRTEQGDSAMYLCASSWDMEYYEQYFGPGTRLTVT.

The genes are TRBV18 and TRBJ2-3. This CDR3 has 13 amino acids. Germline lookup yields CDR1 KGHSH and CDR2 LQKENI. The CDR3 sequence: CASTDLFTDTQYF.

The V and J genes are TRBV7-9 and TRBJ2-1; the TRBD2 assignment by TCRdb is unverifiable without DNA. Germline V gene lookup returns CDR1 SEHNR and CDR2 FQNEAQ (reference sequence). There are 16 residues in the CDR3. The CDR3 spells CASSLDFLAAYNEQFF.

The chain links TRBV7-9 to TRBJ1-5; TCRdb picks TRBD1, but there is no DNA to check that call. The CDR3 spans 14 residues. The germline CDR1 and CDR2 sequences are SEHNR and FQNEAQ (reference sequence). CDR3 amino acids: CASSFPGGGQPQHF.

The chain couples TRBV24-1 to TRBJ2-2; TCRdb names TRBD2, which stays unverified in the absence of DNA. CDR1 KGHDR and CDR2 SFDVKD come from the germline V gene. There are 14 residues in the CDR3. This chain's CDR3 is CATSDSGGTGELFF.

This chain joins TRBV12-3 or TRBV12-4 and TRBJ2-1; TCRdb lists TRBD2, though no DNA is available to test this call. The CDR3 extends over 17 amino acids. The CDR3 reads CASREGLAGVFGDEQFF.

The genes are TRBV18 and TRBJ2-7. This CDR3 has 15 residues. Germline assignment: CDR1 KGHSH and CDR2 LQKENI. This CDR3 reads CASSSYQVKTYEQYF.

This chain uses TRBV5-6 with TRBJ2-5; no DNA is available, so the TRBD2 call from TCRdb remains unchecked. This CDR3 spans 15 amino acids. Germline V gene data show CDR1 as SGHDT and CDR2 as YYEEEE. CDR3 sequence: CASSPTSGIQETQYF.

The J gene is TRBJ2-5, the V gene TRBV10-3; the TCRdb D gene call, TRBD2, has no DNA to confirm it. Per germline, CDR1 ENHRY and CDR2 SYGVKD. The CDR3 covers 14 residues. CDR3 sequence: CAIKAGGTQETQYF.

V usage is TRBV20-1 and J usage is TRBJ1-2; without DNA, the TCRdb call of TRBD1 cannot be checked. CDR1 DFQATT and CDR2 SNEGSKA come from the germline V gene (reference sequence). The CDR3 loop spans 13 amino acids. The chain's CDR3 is CSARAGAWGGYTF.

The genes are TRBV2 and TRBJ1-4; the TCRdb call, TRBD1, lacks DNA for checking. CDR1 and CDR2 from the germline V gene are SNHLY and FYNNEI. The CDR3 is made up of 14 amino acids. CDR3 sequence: CASSDTRARGWLFF. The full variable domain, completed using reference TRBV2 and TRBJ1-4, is EPEVTQTPSHQVTQMGQEVILRCVPISNHLYFYWYRQILGQKVEFLVSFYNNEISEKSEIFDDQFSVERPDGSNFTLKIRSTKLEDSAMYFCASSDTRARGWLFFGSGTQLSVL.

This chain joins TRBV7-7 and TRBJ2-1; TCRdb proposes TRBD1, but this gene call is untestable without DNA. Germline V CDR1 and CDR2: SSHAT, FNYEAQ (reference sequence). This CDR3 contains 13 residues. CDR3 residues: CASSGGPNNEQFF.

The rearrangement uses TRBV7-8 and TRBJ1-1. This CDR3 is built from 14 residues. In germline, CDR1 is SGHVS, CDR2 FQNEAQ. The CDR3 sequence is CASSLVSGNTEAFF.

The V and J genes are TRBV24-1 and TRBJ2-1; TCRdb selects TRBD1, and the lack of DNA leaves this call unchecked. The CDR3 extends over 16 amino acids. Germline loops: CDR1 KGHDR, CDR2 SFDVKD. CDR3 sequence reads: CATSDLGTGAYNEQFF.

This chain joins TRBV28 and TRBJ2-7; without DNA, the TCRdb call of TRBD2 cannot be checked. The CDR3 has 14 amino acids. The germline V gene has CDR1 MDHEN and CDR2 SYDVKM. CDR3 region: CASISGQGPYEQYF.